Below, 32 T cell receptor beta chains from the same sample are listed, as sequenced in a study of long-term antiretroviral therapy in people with HIV. They ran version v3.0 of the immunoSEQ assay at survey level. Assay used: immunoSEQ multiplex PCR; TCRdb lists only in-frame clones, some missing. This sample has some 23,000 clones, with roughly 79% found just once. Here the sequenced sample was unsorted PBMCs, taken 1.1 years before starting antiretroviral therapy. The receptors were gathered from a woman aged 40-49 years with HIV.

The chain is built from TRBV7-8 and TRBJ2-7; D gene ambiguous. The germline gives CDR1 SGHVS, CDR2 FQNEAQ. Trimming removed 1 base at V and 2 bases at J, with 12 bases between. The CDR3 sequence is 15 residues long. CDR3 amino acids: CASSLVVNIPYEQYF. The CDR3 DNA reads as TGTGCCAGCAGCTTAGTCGTAAATATTCCCTACGAGCAGTACTTC. Full variable domain (rest looked up from reference TRBV7-8 and TRBJ2-7): GAGVSQSPRYKVAKRGQDVALRCDPISGHVSLFWYQQALGQGPEFLTYFQNEAQLDKSGLPSDRFFAERPEGSVSTLKIQRTQQEDSAVYLCASSLVVNIPYEQYFGPGTRLTVT.

This chain uses TRBV5-5 with TRBJ1-2; D remains unclear. From germline, CDR1 is SGHKS and CDR2 YYEKEE (reference sequence). This CDR3 is 13 amino acids long. V was trimmed by 1 base and J by 2 bases, leaving 6 bases between them. The CDR3 spells CASSLLENYGYTF. The DNA of the CDR3 is TGTGCCAGCAGCTTGCTCGAGAACTATGGCTACACCTTC.

The J gene is TRBJ2-1, the V gene TRBV4-2; the match to TRBD1 covers 9 bases. CDR1 is LGHNA and CDR2 is YNFKEQ in the germline V gene. V shed 1 base, J shed 6 bases, and the junction held 4 bases outside the gene matches. The CDR3 contains 15 residues. The CDR3 DNA sequence: TGTGCCAGCAGCCAAGTGGGACAGGGCCTCAATGAGCAGTTCTTC. It translates to CASSQVGQGLNEQFF.

There are a few counts of this clone. V and J are TRBV2 and TRBJ1-2; 9 positions agree with TRBD1. The CDR3 is made up of 15 amino acids. Germline-derived CDR1 and CDR2 are SNHLY and FYNNEI. The trim removed 4 bases at V and 3 bases at J, leaving 6 bases unmatched. The CDR3 sequence: CASSGGQGGDYGYTF. The CDR3 DNA is TGTGCCAGCAGTGGGGGACAGGGCGGTGACTATGGCTACACCTTC.

This clone was found a few times. This chain links TRBV6-1 with TRBJ2-5; D is unclear. V was shortened by 4 bases and J by 7 bases, with 16 bases between the two germline ends. The CDR3 consists of 14 residues. Germline values: CDR1 MNHNS, CDR2 SASEGT. The CDR3 DNA follows: TGTGCCAGCAGTGTACGACGGCAGATATTGACCCAGTACTTC. Translated, it gives CASSVRRQILTQYF.

The gene calls are TRBV12-5 and TRBJ2-7; D might be TRBD2 (5 bases). V gave up 0 bases and J gave up 2 bases, with 14 bases separating them. Germline CDR1 LGHNT, CDR2 FRNRAP. The CDR3 consists of 16 residues. The DNA for the CDR3 is TGTGCTAGTGGTTTGGTACTAGGTGGCGGAACCTACGAGCAGTACTTC. Translation gives CASGLVLGGGTYEQYF.

The rearrangement joins TRBV6-1 to TRBJ1-5; a possible D gene is TRBD1 (6 bases). Germline CDR1 reads MNHNS; CDR2 reads SASEGT. CDR3 length: 15 amino acids. Between the trimmed V and J ends, which lost 2 bases and 5 bases, there was a span of 13 bases. The CDR3 sequence: CASSEQGLGYQPQHF. CDR3 in DNA: TGTGCCAGCAGTGAACAGGGGCTCGGGTATCAGCCCCAGCATTTT.

The V call is TRBV27, the J call TRBJ1-5, with 8 positions matching TRBD1. The CDR3 has 14 amino acids. Unmatched junction bases numbered 2, after V lost 4 bases and J lost 3 bases. Per germline, CDR1 MNHEY and CDR2 SMNVEV (reference sequence). CDR3 coding DNA: TGTGCCAGCAGTTGGACAGGGAACAATCAGCCCCAGCATTTT. This encodes CASSWTGNNQPQHF.

The chain links TRBV11-2 to TRBJ2-5; the D gene could be TRBD1 or TRBD2 (5 bases each). The V gene's germline CDR1 is SGHAT and CDR2 FQNNGV. V lost 5 bases to trimming and J lost 4 bases, with 17 bases between them. The CDR3 is 15 residues long. The CDR3 sequence: CASSLAGTSRETQYF. For the CDR3, the DNA is TGTGCCAGCAGCCTCGCCGGGACCAGCCGAGAGACCCAGTACTTC. The variable domain in full, completed from reference TRBV11-2 and TRBJ2-5, reads EAGVAQSPRYKIIEKRQSVAFWCNPISGHATLYWYQQILGQGPKLLIQFQNNGVVDDSQLPKDRFSAERLKGVDSTLKIQPAKLEDSAVYLCASSLAGTSRETQYFGPGTRLLVL.

This chain connects TRBV12-5 to TRBJ1-4; D is perhaps TRBD1 (5 bases). The germline CDR1 and CDR2 sequences are LGHNT and FRNRAP. The CDR3 is 16 residues long. V shed 9 bases and J shed 1 base, with 18 bases lying between them. The CDR3 spells CASGRGTWETNEKLFF. CDR3 sequence (DNA): TGTGCTAGCGGTCGGGGGACGTGGGAAACTAATGAAAAACTGTTTTTT.

The chain carries TRBV27 and TRBJ2-7, with a possible D match to TRBD1 (6 bases). Trimming took 2 bases from V and 5 from J, leaving 13 bases between them. The CDR3 spans 14 residues. CDR1 MNHEY and CDR2 SMNVEV come from the germline V gene (reference sequence). CDR3 loop: CASSLGGQGHEQYF. DNA of the CDR3: TGTGCCAGCAGTTTAGGGGGCCAGGGCCACGAGCAGTACTTC.

V and J are TRBV28 and TRBJ1-5; the match to TRBD1 covers 8 bases. The CDR3 loop spans 18 amino acids. Germline V gives CDR1 MDHEN, CDR2 SYDVKM. V was pared by 1 base and J by 0 bases, with 8 bases of the junction left unmatched. Here the CDR3 reads CASSLSRTGSYSNQPQHF. CDR3 DNA sequence: TGTGCCAGCAGTTTATCCCGGACAGGGTCTTATAGCAATCAGCCCCAGCATTTT.

The V gene is TRBV29-1, the J gene TRBJ2-7; no definite D call. The germline V gene has CDR1 SQVTM and CDR2 ANQGSEA. With 5 bases removed from V and 3 bases from J, the gap between germline ends came to 5 bases. The CDR3 has 10 residues. The CDR3 region has the DNA TGCAGCGTTAGGGACTACGAGCAGTACTTC. Translated, it gives CSVRDYEQYF.

J is TRBJ2-7 and V is TRBV27, with 8 bases fitting TRBD1. The CDR3 is 18 residues long. V was clipped by 5 bases and J by 4 bases; unmatched bases: 19. The germline V gene encodes CDR1 MNHEY and CDR2 SMNVEV (reference sequence). In DNA form, the CDR3 reads TGTGCCAGCAGTCCTCCCCAGGGAAGACAGGGGCGAATTTACGAGCAGTACTTC. This codes for CASSPPQGRQGRIYEQYF.

The rearrangement links TRBV7-9 to TRBJ1-1, with D perhaps TRBD1 (6 bases). Germline loops: CDR1 SEHNR, CDR2 FQNEAQ (reference sequence). With 3 bases removed from V and 4 bases from J, the gap between germline ends came to 21 bases. The CDR3 sequence is 17 residues long. Here the CDR3 DNA reads TGTGCCAGCAGCTTCCCTGGACTGGACCTGGGGGCCACTGAAGCTTTCTTT. It is translated as CASSFPGLDLGATEAFF. Based on the CDR3 plus reference TRBV7-9 and TRBJ1-1, the full variable domain is DTGVSQNPRHKITKRGQNVTFRCDPISEHNRLYWYRQTLGQGPEFLTYFQNEAQLEKSRLLSDRFSAERPKGSFSTLEIQRTEQGDSAMYLCASSFPGLDLGATEAFFGQGTRLTVV.

This chain connects TRBV7-9 to TRBJ2-2, with 10 bases that match TRBD2. The CDR3 length is 16 residues. Germline V gene lookup returns CDR1 SEHNR and CDR2 FQNEAQ (reference sequence). V trimming: 9 bases; J trimming: 6 bases; junction bases outside the gene matches: 13. In DNA form, the CDR3 reads TGTGCCAGTAACCCCTTAGCGGGAGGTTTGTCCGGGGAGCTGTTTTTT. Translated, it gives CASNPLAGGLSGELFF.

V and J are TRBV6-6 and TRBJ2-5, with 8 nucleotides matching TRBD2. J lost 4 bases, V lost 2 bases, and 3 bases had no gene match. This CDR3 region has 14 residues. CDR1 and CDR2 (germline): MNHNY, SVGAGI (reference sequence). CDR3: CASSYHSGGETQYF. In DNA, the CDR3 is TGTGCCAGCAGTTACCACAGCGGGGGAGAGACCCAGTACTTC.

This chain links TRBV7-6 with TRBJ1-1; D not certain. The length of the CDR3 is 16 residues. Germline V lookup: CDR1 SGHVS, CDR2 FNYEAQ. V gave up 2 bases and J gave up 3 bases, with 16 bases separating them. The CDR3 sequence is CASSLRLMEGYTEAFF. CDR3 in DNA: TGTGCCAGCAGCTTAAGACTCATGGAAGGGTACACTGAAGCTTTCTTT.

The chain has TRBV10-2 and TRBJ2-5; D is uncertain. The CDR3 runs 11 residues. Trimming removed 6 bases from V and 5 bases from J, with 7 bases in between. Germline-derived CDR1 and CDR2 are WSHSY and SAAADI. CDR3: CASSNVETQYF. For the CDR3, the DNA is TGCGCCAGCAGCAACGTGGAGACCCAGTACTTC.

The chain has TRBV5-1 and TRBJ1-6; 9 positions match TRBD1. The germline gives CDR1 SGHRS, CDR2 YFSETQ. J lost 5 bases, V lost 7 bases, and 4 bases had no gene match. This CDR3 has 14 residues. CDR3 sequence reads: CASGRDRDNSPLHF. Here the CDR3 DNA reads TGCGCCAGCGGCCGGGACAGGGATAATTCACCCCTCCACTTT.

This clone was counted only a few times. The chain carries TRBV15 and TRBJ1-2; D is uncertain. Trimming removed 0 bases at V and 8 bases at J, with 13 bases between. The germline gives CDR1 LNHNV, CDR2 YYDKDF (reference sequence). CDR3 length: 14 residues. CDR3 sequence (DNA): TGTGCCACCAGCAGAGAACACGGAGGAACGGGCTACACCTTC. It translates to CATSREHGGTGYTF.

This clone was seen a handful of times. CDR3 sequence: CASSSQGVNEQYF. CDR3 DNA: TGTGCCAGCAGTTCCCAGGGGGTTAACGAGCAGTACTTC. The V gene is TRBV2, the J gene TRBJ2-7, with TRBD1 matching over 7 bases. After removal of 5 bases from V and 5 bases from J, the junction contained 6 bases not matched to a gene. Germline V gene lookup returns CDR1 SNHLY and CDR2 FYNNEI. The CDR3 loop spans 13 amino acids.

This chain connects TRBV5-6 to TRBJ2-7, with a tentative D call TRBD1 (6 bases). Germline-derived CDR1 and CDR2 are SGHDT and YYEEEE. This CDR3 has 16 amino acids. With 3 bases removed from V and 2 bases from J, the gap between germline ends came to 18 bases. The DNA for the CDR3 is TGTGCCAGCAGCTACGAAATGGGGACACAGCCCTACGAGCAGTACTTC. It codes for CASSYEMGTQPYEQYF.

CDR3 sequence reads: CSVATSASYNEQFF. CDR3 in DNA: TGCAGCGTGGCGACTAGCGCCTCCTACAATGAGCAGTTCTTC. The chain links TRBV29-1 to TRBJ2-1; 8 nucleotides align to TRBD2. The CDR3 has 14 amino acids. Germline CDR1 reads SQVTM; CDR2 reads ANQGSEA. V shed 6 bases, J shed 0 bases, and the junction held 4 bases outside the gene matches.

This clone appeared a few times. The CDR3 region has the DNA TGTGCCTGGAGCAGAGCCAGCTCTGGAAACACCATATATTTT. It specifies CAWSRASSGNTIYF. This chain joins TRBV30 and TRBJ1-3; D not certain. Germline V lookup: CDR1 GTSNPN, CDR2 SVGIG (reference sequence). This CDR3 region has 14 residues. V was pared by 3 bases and J by 0 bases, with 9 bases between.

The chain is built from TRBV25-1 and TRBJ2-5; D possibly corresponds to TRBD1 (5 bases). The V end lost 0 bases, the J end lost 5 bases, and 10 bases lay between the germline ends. CDR3 length: 14 residues. CDR1 and CDR2 (germline): MGHDK, SYGVNS. The CDR3 DNA follows: TGTGCCAGCAGTGAATATCAGGGAACGGAGACCCAGTACTTC. Translating gives CASSEYQGTETQYF. Together with reference TRBV25-1 and TRBJ2-5, the CDR3 gives the full variable domain: EADIYQTPRYLVIGTGKKITLECSQTMGHDKMYWYQQDPGMELHLIHYSYGVNSTEKGDLSSESTVSRIRTEHFPLTLESARPSHTSQYLCASSEYQGTETQYFGPGTRLLVL.

This clone was observed once. V usage is TRBV5-4 and J usage is TRBJ2-7; 7 positions agree with TRBD2. V shed 2 bases and J 4 bases; nucleotides not matched to a gene: 6. The V gene's germline CDR1 is SGHNT and CDR2 YYREEE (reference sequence). The CDR3 is made up of 14 amino acids. The chain's CDR3 is CASSFRGGMYEQYF. CDR3 nucleotides: TGTGCCAGCAGCTTCCGGGGAGGGATGTACGAGCAGTACTTC.

The genes are TRBV27 and TRBJ1-1, with D uncertain. Germline V gives CDR1 MNHEY, CDR2 SMNVEV (reference sequence). Trimming pared 3 bases from V and 3 bases from J, leaving 11 bases between. CDR3 size: 14 residues. This chain's CDR3 is CASSFGGGDTEAFF. The CDR3 nucleotides are TGTGCCAGCAGTTTTGGAGGTGGGGACACTGAAGCTTTCTTT.

The chain couples TRBV5-4 to TRBJ1-2; D is unresolved. Trimming removed 1 base from V and 3 bases from J, with 10 bases in between. This CDR3 is built from 14 residues. Germline V gene lookup returns CDR1 SGHNT and CDR2 YYREEE (reference sequence). CDR3 nucleotides: TGTGCCAGCAGCTTGCTGGGCAGCGACTATGGCTACACCTTC. Its translation: CASSLLGSDYGYTF.

The rearrangement joins TRBV15 to TRBJ1-5, with D hard to call. The CDR3 consists of 14 residues. Germline lookup yields CDR1 LNHNV and CDR2 YYDKDF (reference sequence). Trimming took 1 base from V and 4 from J, leaving 8 bases between them. DNA for the CDR3: TGTGCCACCAGCAGAGGGCCAATTAATCAGCCCCAGCATTTT. This sequence encodes CATSRGPINQPQHF. Full variable domain (rest looked up from reference TRBV15 and TRBJ1-5): DAMVIQNPRYQVTQFGKPVTLSCSQTLNHNVMYWYQQKSSQAPKLLFHYYDKDFNNEADTPDNFQSRRPNTSFCFLDIRSPGLGDTAMYLCATSRGPINQPQHFGDGTRLSIL.

The rearrangement uses TRBV19 and TRBJ1-1, with 7 nucleotides matching TRBD1. The CDR3 is 14 residues long. Germline V CDR1 and CDR2: LNHDA, SQIVND (reference sequence). V shed 8 bases, J shed 10 bases, and the junction held 16 bases outside the gene matches. CDR3 protein: CASSRRDSKGIAFF. The CDR3 bases are TGTGCCAGTTCCCGACGGGACAGTAAAGGAATAGCTTTCTTT.

The gene calls are TRBV6-6 and TRBJ1-2, with D possibly being TRBD1 (5 bases). V was shortened by 2 bases and J by 8 bases, with 18 bases between the two germline ends. There are 15 residues in the CDR3. The germline CDR1 and CDR2 sequences are MNHNY and SVGAGI (reference sequence). The DNA of the CDR3 is TGTGCCAGCAGTTACGGTCCGGGGCGAGCTTACGGCTACACCTTC. Encoded protein: CASSYGPGRAYGYTF.